A single sample gave rise to the 8 T cell receptor beta chains below, sequenced in a study of OX40 agonist ivuxolimab in advanced cancers. Only in-frame clones appear in the TCRdb table, and some are missing; sequencing was by immunoSEQ multiplex PCR. Of about 60,000 clones listed, almost 95% are singletons. This specimen was CD4+ or CD8+ T cells sorted from blood, taken in a trial of the OX40 agonist ivuxolimab. These receptors all stem from an adult with an advanced solid tumor such as melanoma, head and neck, liver or kidney cancer.

V gene TRBV12-5 combines with J gene TRBJ1-1; 9 bases are a match to TRBD1. The CDR3 consists of 14 residues. In germline, CDR1 is LGHNT, CDR2 FRNRAP. J gave up 1 base and V 5 bases, and 2 bases lay outside the gene matches. The DNA for the CDR3 is TGTGCTAGTGGTCAGGGACAGGGGAACACTGAAGCTTTCTTT. Translation gives CASGQGQGNTEAFF.

This rearrangement joins TRBV6-1 to TRBJ2-1; 9 nucleotides agree with TRBD2. Germline CDR1 and CDR2: MNHNS and SASEGT. V shed 8 bases, J shed 8 bases, and the junction held 10 bases outside the gene matches. The CDR3 loop spans 14 amino acids. In DNA form, the CDR3 reads TGTGCCAGCGGGCTTAGCGGGAGTTATGATGAGCAGTTCTTC. Translated, it gives CASGLSGSYDEQFF.

V usage is TRBV28 and J usage is TRBJ2-7; unclear D gene. V shed 7 bases and J shed 1 base, with 11 bases lying between them. From germline, CDR1 is MDHEN and CDR2 SYDVKM. The CDR3 covers 13 residues. The CDR3 region is CASTPLLSYEQYF. For the CDR3, the DNA is TGTGCCAGCACCCCCCTCTTATCCTACGAGCAGTACTTC.

This clone has a single count. The chain has TRBV4-2 and TRBJ2-1; 8 bases align to TRBD2. The CDR3 runs to 14 residues. In germline, CDR1 is LGHNA, CDR2 YNFKEQ. The V gene end was trimmed by 4 bases and the J gene end by 8 bases; junction bases not matched to a gene: 7. This CDR3 reads CASSPHLTSDEQFF. In nucleotides, the CDR3 is TGTGCCAGCAGCCCCCATCTGACTAGCGATGAGCAGTTCTTC.

This chain uses TRBV19 with TRBJ2-3; 8 bases match TRBD1. V gave up 8 bases and J gave up 4 bases; unmatched junction bases: 23. CDR1 and CDR2 (germline): LNHDA, SQIVND (reference sequence). The CDR3 has 19 amino acids. The CDR3, as DNA: TGTGCCAGTCGATCGACCCGGGACAGGAGGGGGGCTGGGGCAGATACGCAGTATTTT. Translation: CASRSTRDRRGAGADTQYF.

This chain uses TRBV16 with TRBJ1-1; D is unresolved. V gave up 8 bases and J gave up 3 bases, with 16 bases separating them. There are 14 residues in the CDR3. Germline-derived CDR1 and CDR2 are KGHSY and FQNENV. The CDR3 sequence is CASYYLQGYTEAFF. CDR3 nucleotide sequence: TGTGCCAGCTACTACCTTCAAGGGTACACTGAAGCTTTCTTT.

This chain links TRBV6-1 with TRBJ1-5, with D possibly matching TRBD1 (5 bases). Trimming removed 3 bases at V and 0 bases at J, with 9 bases between. Germline V gives CDR1 MNHNS, CDR2 SASEGT. The CDR3 sequence is 15 residues long. CDR3 sequence: CASSDWGSSNQPQHF. CDR3 coding DNA: TGTGCCAGCAGTGATTGGGGGAGTAGCAATCAGCCCCAGCATTTT.

This clone came up once. The chain recombines TRBV2 with TRBJ2-7; 7 bases fit TRBD1. The germline gives CDR1 SNHLY, CDR2 FYNNEI. The CDR3 runs to 15 residues. V was pared by 2 bases and J by 2 bases, with 6 bases of the junction left unmatched. CDR3 coding DNA: TGTGCCAGCAGTGAACCTCCGACAGGGACCTACGAGCAGTACTTC. Residues: CASSEPPTGTYEQYF. The full variable domain, its missing parts supplied by reference TRBV2 and TRBJ2-7, is EPEVTQTPSHQVTQMGQEVILRCVPISNHLYFYWYRQILGQKVEFLVSFYNNEISEKSEIFDDQFSVERPDGSNFTLKIRSTKLEDSAMYFCASSEPPTGTYEQYFGPGTRLTVT.